Below are 6 T cell receptor beta chains sequenced from a single sample in a study of beta chain features in type 1 diabetes. Study-level results: Significant though moderate, a shortening of TCRB CDR3s appeared in all four CD4+ subsets of Type 1 diabetes patients.

These receptors are not linked to any known antigen. The isolated RNA, all of it, was reverse transcribed, so expressed TCRB transcripts were what got sequenced. Method: immunoSEQ multiplex PCR; TCRdb's copy keeps in-frame clones and lacks some. This sample yields over 200,000 clones, of which roughly a tenth are seen a single time; about 0.018% belongs to the top ten. Sequencing input: naive CD4+ T cells from blood. These receptors came from a man aged 30 to 39 with type 1 diabetes.

The chain links TRBV19 to TRBJ2-7, with D possibly TRBD1 on 6 matching bases. This CDR3 has 14 residues. The V end lost 4 bases, the J end lost 4 bases, and 14 bases lay between the germline ends. CDR1 and CDR2 (germline): LNHDA, SQIVND (reference sequence). This CDR3 is CASSKTGSPYEQYF. Here the CDR3 DNA reads TGTGCCAGTAGTAAGACAGGTAGTCCTTACGAGCAGTACTTC.

The chain combines TRBV29-1 with TRBJ2-5; possibly TRBD2 for D (6 bases). V was cut by 4 bases and J by 5 bases, with 11 bases left in between. CDR1 is SQVTM and CDR2 is ANQGSEA in the germline V gene. The CDR3 has 12 amino acids. The CDR3: CSVGGDSETQYF. In nucleotides, the CDR3 is TGCAGCGTTGGGGGGGATAGTGAGACCCAGTACTTC.

This clone turned up a few times. The V call is TRBV2, the J call TRBJ2-2; 7 bases match TRBD2. V lost 8 bases, J lost 3 bases, and 6 bases stayed unmatched. Germline loops: CDR1 SNHLY, CDR2 FYNNEI. The CDR3 is 14 amino acids. CDR3 region: CASAGLPYTGELFF. In nucleotides, the CDR3 is TGTGCCAGCGCGGGACTACCTTACACCGGGGAGCTGTTTTTT.

J is TRBJ2-7 and V is TRBV4-2; D not certain. Trimming removed 0 bases from V and 4 bases from J, with 10 bases in between. Per germline, CDR1 LGHNA and CDR2 YNFKEQ. This CDR3 has 14 amino acids. CDR3 DNA sequence: TGTGCCAGCAGCCAAGAGCGACTTGCATACGAGCAGTACTTC. Its protein product is CASSQERLAYEQYF.

This sequence joins TRBV5-1 and TRBJ2-7; 10 positions match TRBD1. V lost 3 bases and J lost 5; bases outside the gene matches: 8. Per the germline V gene, CDR1 is SGHRS and CDR2 is YFSETQ. CDR3 length: 15 residues. The CDR3 protein is CASSYSGTGEDEQYF. The CDR3 coding sequence is TGCGCCAGCAGCTACTCCGGGACAGGGGAGGACGAGCAGTACTTC. The full variable domain, completed using reference TRBV5-1 and TRBJ2-7, is KAGVTQTPRYLIKTRGQQVTLSCSPISGHRSVSWYQQTPGQGLQFLFEYFSETQRNKGNFPGRFSGRQFSNSRSEMNVSTLELGDSALYLCASSYSGTGEDEQYFGPGTRLTVT.

The V gene is TRBV11-2, the J gene TRBJ2-5; 7 nucleotides align to TRBD2. This CDR3 comprises 14 residues. V dropped 5 bases and J dropped 1; count of bases not matched to a gene: 4. Germline V gene data show CDR1 as SGHAT and CDR2 as FQNNGV. The CDR3 reads CASSILAIQETQYF. CDR3 nucleotide sequence: TGTGCCAGCAGCATACTAGCGATCCAAGAGACCCAGTACTTC. The whole variable domain, remainder taken from reference TRBV11-2 and TRBJ2-5, is EAGVAQSPRYKIIEKRQSVAFWCNPISGHATLYWYQQILGQGPKLLIQFQNNGVVDDSQLPKDRFSAERLKGVDSTLKIQPAKLEDSAVYLCASSILAIQETQYFGPGTRLLVL.